This T cell receptor (beta chain) was identified during a study of vaccination and CD4 T cells after COVID-19. About the study: Blood was drawn a median around 70 days post second dose, range 14 to 241. The authors used overlapping spike peptides from SARS-CoV-2, HCoV-NL63, HCoV-OC43 and HCoV-229E to stimulate cells. Findings and limits, study-wide: SARS-CoV-2-reactive clonotype medians increased from about 20 to 38, not significantly.

The treatment was: roughly nine-day PBMC culture with coronavirus spike peptide pools or control peptides (ViraFEST assay). Germline V gene lookup returns CDR1 DFQATT and CDR2 SNEGSKA (reference sequence). Trimming pared 5 bases from V and 3 bases from J, leaving 17 bases between. This CDR3 spans 15 amino acids. Sequenced with the Oncomine TCR Beta short-read assay was DNA taken from cultured CD4+ T cells. After culture, CD4+ T cells served as the source for genomic DNA extraction. TCRdb used MiXCR to reprocess the PCR reads, holding one entry per CDR3 protein. Counted here are 8,000 to 9,000 distinct CDR3 sequences, roughly 60% occurring once; the ten biggest clones make up roughly 24%. A few counts support this clonotype. Its target is not known.

This clonotype originated in a human donor who had recovered from COVID-19. The chain recombines TRBV20-1 with TRBJ2-1, with D tentatively TRBD1 (6 bases). The source material was CD4+ T cells from blood, cultured in vitro. The CDR3 spells CSAPRAGDDYNEQFF. CDR3 nucleotides: TGCAGTGCTCCTCGGGCAGGGGATGACTACAATGAGCAGTTCTTC.